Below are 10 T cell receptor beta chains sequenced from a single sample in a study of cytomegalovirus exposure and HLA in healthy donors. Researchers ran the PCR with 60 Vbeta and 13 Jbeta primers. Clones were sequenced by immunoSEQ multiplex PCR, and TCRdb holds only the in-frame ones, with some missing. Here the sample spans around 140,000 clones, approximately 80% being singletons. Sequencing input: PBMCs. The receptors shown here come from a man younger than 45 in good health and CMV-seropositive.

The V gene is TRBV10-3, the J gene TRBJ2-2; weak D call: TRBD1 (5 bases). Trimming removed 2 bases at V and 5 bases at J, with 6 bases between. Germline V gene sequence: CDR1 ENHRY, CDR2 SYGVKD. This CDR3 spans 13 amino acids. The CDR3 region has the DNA TGTGCCATCAGTGAGGGACATACCGGGGAGCTGTTTTTT. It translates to CAISEGHTGELFF.

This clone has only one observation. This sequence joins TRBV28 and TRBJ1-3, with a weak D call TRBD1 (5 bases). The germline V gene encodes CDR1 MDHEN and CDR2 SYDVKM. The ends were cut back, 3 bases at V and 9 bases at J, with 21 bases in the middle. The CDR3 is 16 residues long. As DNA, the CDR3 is TGTGCCAGCAGTTTCCGGACACCTGCTTCTCAAGCCACCATATATTTT. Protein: CASSFRTPASQATIYF. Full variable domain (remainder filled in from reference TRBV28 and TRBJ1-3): DVKVTQSSRYLVKRTGEKVFLECVQDMDHENMFWYRQDPGLGLRLIYFSYDVKMKEKGDIPEGYSVSREKKERFSLILESASTNQTSMYLCASSFRTPASQATIYFGEGSWLTVV.

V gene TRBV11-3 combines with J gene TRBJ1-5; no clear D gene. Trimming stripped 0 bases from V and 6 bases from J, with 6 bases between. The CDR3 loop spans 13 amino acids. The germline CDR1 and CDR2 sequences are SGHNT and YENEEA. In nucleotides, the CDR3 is TGTGCCAGCAGCTTAGATTGGAGTCAGCCCCAGCATTTT. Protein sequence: CASSLDWSQPQHF.

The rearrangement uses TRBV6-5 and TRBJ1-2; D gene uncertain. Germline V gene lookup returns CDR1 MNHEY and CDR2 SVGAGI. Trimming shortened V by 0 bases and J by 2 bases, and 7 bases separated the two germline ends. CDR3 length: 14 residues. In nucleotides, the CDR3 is TGTGCCAGCAGTTACTCAGGAGCCAACTATGGCTACACCTTC. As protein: CASSYSGANYGYTF.

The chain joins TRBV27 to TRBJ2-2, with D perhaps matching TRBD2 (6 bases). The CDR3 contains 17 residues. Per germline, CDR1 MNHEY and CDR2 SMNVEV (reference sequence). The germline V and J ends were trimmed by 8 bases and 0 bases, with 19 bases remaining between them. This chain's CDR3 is CASSLSGSGANTGELFF. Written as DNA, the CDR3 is TGTGCCAGCTCCCTCAGCGGTAGCGGCGCGAACACCGGGGAGCTGTTTTTT.

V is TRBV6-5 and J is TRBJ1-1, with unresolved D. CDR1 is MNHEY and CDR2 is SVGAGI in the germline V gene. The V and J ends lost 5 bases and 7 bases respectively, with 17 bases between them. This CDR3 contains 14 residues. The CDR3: CASSGSGLWGEAFF. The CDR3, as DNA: TGTGCCAGCAGTGGCTCAGGACTTTGGGGTGAAGCTTTCTTT.

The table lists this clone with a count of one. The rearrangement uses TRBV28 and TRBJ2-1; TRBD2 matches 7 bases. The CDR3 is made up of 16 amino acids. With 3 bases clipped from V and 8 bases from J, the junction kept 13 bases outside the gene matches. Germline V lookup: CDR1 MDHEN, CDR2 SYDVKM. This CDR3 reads CASSLRELMALHEQFF. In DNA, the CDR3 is TGTGCCAGCAGTTTGCGGGAGCTAATGGCCCTGCATGAGCAGTTCTTC.

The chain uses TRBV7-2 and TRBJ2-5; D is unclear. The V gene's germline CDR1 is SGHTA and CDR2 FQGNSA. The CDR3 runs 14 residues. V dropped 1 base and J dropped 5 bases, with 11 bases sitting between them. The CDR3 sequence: CASSLGSLRETQYF. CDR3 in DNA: TGTGCCAGCAGCTTAGGTAGCTTGAGGGAGACCCAGTACTTC.

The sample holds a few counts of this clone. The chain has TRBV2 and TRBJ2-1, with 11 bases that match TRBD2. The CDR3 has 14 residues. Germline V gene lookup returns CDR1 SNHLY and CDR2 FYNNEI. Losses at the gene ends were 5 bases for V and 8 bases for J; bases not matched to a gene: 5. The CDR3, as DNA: TGTGCCAGCAGTAATAGCGGGGGGGCCTATGAGCAGTTCTTC. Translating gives CASSNSGGAYEQFF. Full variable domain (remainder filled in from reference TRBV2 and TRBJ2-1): EPEVTQTPSHQVTQMGQEVILRCVPISNHLYFYWYRQILGQKVEFLVSFYNNEISEKSEIFDDQFSVERPDGSNFTLKIRSTKLEDSAMYFCASSNSGGAYEQFFGPGTRLTVL.

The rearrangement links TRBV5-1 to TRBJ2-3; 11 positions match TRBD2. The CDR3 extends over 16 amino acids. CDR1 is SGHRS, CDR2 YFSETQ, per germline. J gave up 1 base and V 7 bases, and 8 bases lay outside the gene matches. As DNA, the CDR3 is TGCGCCAGCTCCCCCAAACTAGCGGGGGGCACAGATACGCAGTATTTT. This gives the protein CASSPKLAGGTDTQYF.